The following is a T cell receptor (beta chain) sequence with its context. Per the study methods: Estimated nucleated cell counts came from reference gene primer amplification. The table came from immunoSEQ multiplex PCR; TCRdb's copy has only in-frame clones and leaves some out. V and J calls and clone size are those listed in that table; D and trimming were worked out from the DNA. The table lists 80,000 to 95,000 clones, roughly 85% of them singletons, with about 30% in the top ten. These data are taken from a study of blood T cell repertoires in COVID-19. CDR1 LGHNA and CDR2 YSLEER come from the germline V gene. The CDR3 has 13 residues. Deletions cut 3 bases from V and 5 bases from J, with 10 bases between.

This clonotype originated in a man in his forties or fifties with active or convalescent COVID-19. The chain employs TRBV4-3 and TRBJ2-5; D not resolved. Sequences were obtained from peripheral blood. This CDR3 reads CASSQYYGETQYF. The CDR3 DNA reads TGCGCCAGCAGCCAGTACTATGGGGAGACCCAGTACTTC.